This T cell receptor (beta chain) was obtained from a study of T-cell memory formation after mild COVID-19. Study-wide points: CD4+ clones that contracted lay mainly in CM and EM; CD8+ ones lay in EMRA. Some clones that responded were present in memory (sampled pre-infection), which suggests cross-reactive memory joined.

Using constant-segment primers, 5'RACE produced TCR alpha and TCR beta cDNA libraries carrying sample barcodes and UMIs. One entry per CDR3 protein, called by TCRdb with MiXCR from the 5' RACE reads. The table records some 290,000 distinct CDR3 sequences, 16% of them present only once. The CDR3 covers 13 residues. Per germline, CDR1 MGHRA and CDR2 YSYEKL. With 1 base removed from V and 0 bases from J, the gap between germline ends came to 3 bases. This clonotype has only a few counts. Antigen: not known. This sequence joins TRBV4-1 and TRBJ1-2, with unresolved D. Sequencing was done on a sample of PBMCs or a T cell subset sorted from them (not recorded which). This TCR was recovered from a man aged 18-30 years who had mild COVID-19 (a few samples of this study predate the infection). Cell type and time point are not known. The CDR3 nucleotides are TGCGCCAGCAGCCAAGTCCCTAACTATGGCTACACCTTC. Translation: CASSQVPNYGYTF.